Presented here are 24 T cell receptor beta chains from one specimen sequenced in a study of CD8 T cells in ankylosing spondylitis. TCRdb passed the 5' RACE reads through MiXCR, listing each CDR3 protein once. The table has about 250,000 distinct CDR3 sequences, 30% to 35% seen once. Material for sequencing was blood, either unsorted or a sorted T cell fraction (not recorded which). All receptors derive from a male donor with ankylosing spondylitis or in good health (not recorded which).

There are a few counts of this clonotype. This chain connects TRBV20-1 to TRBJ2-7; no reliable D call. V was clipped by 3 bases and J by 3 bases, with 15 bases between them. CDR3 length: 14 residues. Germline CDR1 is DFQATT and CDR2 is SNEGSKA (reference sequence). The CDR3 region is CSASGMEQVYEQYF. The CDR3 nucleotides are TGCAGTGCTAGTGGTATGGAACAAGTCTACGAGCAGTACTTC.

About this clonotype: At one end, the junction sequence differs from germline, possibly due to a read error. The rearrangement joins TRBV3-1 to TRBJ2-2, with D possibly TRBD1 on 6 matching bases. The CDR3 runs to 14 residues. Germline CDR1 LGHDT, CDR2 YNNKEL (reference sequence). The chain's CDR3 is CASSLYVDSGELSF. The CDR3 nucleotides read TGTGCCAGCAGCCTCTACGTCGACTCAGGGGAGCTGTCTTTT.

This clonotype has a handful of counts. CDR3 nucleotides: TGTGCCAGCAGTTTATATCGGGACAGCGAAGACGAGCAGTACTTC. Translated: CASSLYRDSEDEQYF. The J gene is TRBJ2-7, the V gene TRBV12-3 or TRBV12-4; 7 bases are a match to TRBD1. The V and J ends lost 2 bases and 5 bases, in that order; junction bases with no gene match: 9. The CDR3 spans 15 residues.

The chain employs TRBV29-1 and TRBJ2-1, with 9 bases aligning to TRBD1. Looked up from germline, CDR1 is SQVTM and CDR2 is ANQGSEA. Trimming removed 6 bases from V and 9 bases from J; junction bases left unmatched: 6. The CDR3 totals 12 residues. CDR3 loop: CSVRQGVSEQFF. The CDR3 coding sequence is TGCAGCGTCCGACAGGGGGTCAGTGAGCAGTTCTTC.

This clonotype has a handful of counts. This chain connects TRBV12-3 or TRBV12-4 to TRBJ2-5; TRBD1 agrees at 8 bases. The J segment lost 4 bases and the V segment lost 7 bases, leaving 8 bases of the junction unmatched. The CDR3 loop spans 14 amino acids. CDR3 sequence reads: CASTSGTGRETQYF. In nucleotides, the CDR3 is TGTGCCAGCACCTCCGGGACAGGTCGAGAGACCCAGTACTTC.

This chain links TRBV20-1 with TRBJ2-1; no clear D gene. V lost 2 bases and J 9 bases, leaving 8 bases between the germline ends. Germline-derived CDR1 and CDR2 are DFQATT and SNEGSKA (reference sequence). This CDR3 is 11 amino acids long. The DNA for the CDR3 is TGCAGTGCTAGATCCCCTCTTGAGCAGTTCTTC. Translated, it gives CSARSPLEQFF.

The chain is built from TRBV5-1 and TRBJ2-5, with D perhaps matching TRBD1 (6 bases). Germline V gene lookup returns CDR1 SGHRS and CDR2 YFSETQ. The CDR3 has 15 amino acids. With 0 bases removed from V and 0 bases from J, the gap between germline ends came to 9 bases. The CDR3 is CASSLVGAYQETQYF. CDR3 nucleotides: TGCGCCAGCAGCTTGGTGGGGGCGTACCAAGAGACCCAGTACTTC. The full variable domain, in which reference TRBV5-1 and TRBJ2-5 provide the parts outside the CDR3, is KAGVTQTPRYLIKTRGQQVTLSCSPISGHRSVSWYQQTPGQGLQFLFEYFSETQRNKGNFPGRFSGRQFSNSRSEMNVSTLELGDSALYLCASSLVGAYQETQYFGPGTRLLVL.

The J gene is TRBJ2-7, the V gene TRBV4-1; D may match TRBD1 or TRBD2 (7 bases each). V was cut by 2 bases and J by 2 bases, with 13 bases left in between. Germline loops: CDR1 MGHRA, CDR2 YSYEKL. The CDR3 length is 15 residues. In DNA form, the CDR3 reads TGCGCCAGCAGCCAAACCGCAGGGGGGGCCTACGAGCAGTACTTC. This codes for CASSQTAGGAYEQYF.

This chain connects TRBV12-3 or TRBV12-4 to TRBJ2-1; 9 nucleotides match TRBD1. V shed 2 bases and J 6 bases; nucleotides not matched to a gene: 8. The CDR3 totals 16 residues. The CDR3 region is CASSLPGTGPFNEQFF. Written as DNA, the CDR3 is TGTGCCAGCAGTTTACCCGGGACAGGGCCCTTCAATGAGCAGTTCTTC.

This clonotype was seen only a few times. The V call is TRBV20-1, the J call TRBJ1-1, with a tentative D call TRBD1 (5 bases). Trimming removed 1 base at V and 1 base at J, with 7 bases between. The CDR3 has 13 residues. Germline lookup yields CDR1 DFQATT and CDR2 SNEGSKA (reference sequence). The CDR3 DNA is TGCAGTGCTAGAGGGGACTGGAACACTGAAGCTTTCTTT. Protein sequence: CSARGDWNTEAFF.

The DNA for the CDR3 is TGTGCCAGCAGTGCCCCCCATGGCTACACCTTC. It translates to CASSAPHGYTF. J is TRBJ1-2 and V is TRBV25-1; D is ambiguous. CDR1 and CDR2 (germline): MGHDK, SYGVNS. The CDR3 has 11 residues. Trimming removed 4 bases from V and 6 bases from J, with 6 bases in between.

The rearrangement links TRBV10-3 to TRBJ1-1; no reliable D call. The CDR3 contains 13 residues. V was shortened by 7 bases and J by 0 bases, with 9 bases between the two germline ends. Germline-derived CDR1 and CDR2 are ENHRY and SYGVKD. The CDR3 bases are TGTGCCATCACTAGGGATTTGAACACTGAAGCTTTCTTT. This gives the protein CAITRDLNTEAFF.

In this sample, this clonotype turned up a few times. This chain connects TRBV20-1 to TRBJ2-2; 15 positions match TRBD2. The CDR3 runs to 15 residues. Trimming took 6 bases from V and 4 from J; bases not matched to a gene: 3. Germline CDR1 reads DFQATT; CDR2 reads SNEGSKA (reference sequence). This CDR3 reads CSAPGLAGGTGELFF. The CDR3 DNA follows: TGCAGTGCCCCGGGACTAGCGGGGGGCACCGGGGAGCTGTTTTTT.

This clonotype was counted a single time. The V gene is TRBV18, the J gene TRBJ1-1, with TRBD1 as a possible D gene (5 bases). V dropped 3 bases and J dropped 8 bases, with 16 bases sitting between them. This CDR3 region has 14 residues. Germline loops: CDR1 KGHSH, CDR2 LQKENI. This CDR3 is CASSPGTDGLEAFF. The CDR3, as DNA: TGTGCCAGCTCACCCGGGACGGACGGTTTGGAAGCTTTCTTT. The full variable domain, with the rest looked up from reference TRBV18 and TRBJ1-1, is NAGVMQNPRHLVRRRGQEARLRCSPMKGHSHVYWYRQLPEEGLKFMVYLQKENIIDESGMPKERFSAEFPKEGPSILRIQQVVRGDSAAYFCASSPGTDGLEAFFGQGTRLTVV.

The sample holds a few counts of this clonotype. The chain couples TRBV29-1 to TRBJ1-2; 8 bases agree with TRBD1. Germline V CDR1 and CDR2: SQVTM, ANQGSEA. Germline trimming cut 6 bases from V and 4 bases from J; bases unmatched to any gene: 7. CDR3 length: 13 residues. CDR3 bases: TGCAGCGTCCGGGACAGGAGTTTCTATGGCTACACCTTC. It codes for CSVRDRSFYGYTF.

This clonotype was observed a handful of times. The chain is built from TRBV5-1 and TRBJ1-1; no firm D call. V was pared by 1 base and J by 0 bases, with 7 bases between. CDR3 length: 14 amino acids. Germline-derived CDR1 and CDR2 are SGHRS and YFSETQ. The CDR3 sequence: CASSLLRLNTEAFF. The CDR3 DNA reads as TGCGCCAGCAGCTTGCTCCGCCTGAACACTGAAGCTTTCTTT. Filled out from reference TRBV5-1 and TRBJ1-1, the complete variable domain reads KAGVTQTPRYLIKTRGQQVTLSCSPISGHRSVSWYQQTPGQGLQFLFEYFSETQRNKGNFPGRFSGRQFSNSRSEMNVSTLELGDSALYLCASSLLRLNTEAFFGQGTRLTVV.

This clonotype has only a few counts. This chain uses TRBV5-1 with TRBJ2-1; TRBD1 aligns across 8 bases. The CDR3 runs to 18 residues. V trimming: 4 bases; J trimming: 2 bases; junction bases outside the gene matches: 14. Germline CDR1 SGHRS, CDR2 YFSETQ. Here the CDR3 DNA reads TGCGCCAGCAGCCTTGGCCGTCTAAGACAGGGGCCCTACAATGAGCAGTTCTTC. Translating gives CASSLGRLRQGPYNEQFF.

This chain joins TRBV29-1 and TRBJ1-4, with 8 bases aligning to TRBD1. Trimming removed 6 bases from V and 7 bases from J; junction bases left unmatched: 7. The CDR3 extends over 13 amino acids. Per the germline V gene, CDR1 is SQVTM and CDR2 is ANQGSEA. The CDR3 DNA follows: TGCAGCGTCGTAGGGACAGGTACTGAAAAACTGTTTTTT. Encoded protein: CSVVGTGTEKLFF.

This clonotype was picked up many times. The chain is built from TRBV12-3 or TRBV12-4 and TRBJ2-7, with TRBD2 matching over 12 bases. Losses at the gene ends were 6 bases for V and 3 bases for J; bases not matched to a gene: 6. The CDR3 extends over 15 amino acids. CDR3 nucleotides: TGTGCCAGCAGAAGTTTGACTAGCGGGGGCTACGAGCAGTACTTC. Translated, it gives CASRSLTSGGYEQYF.

The rearrangement links TRBV7-2 to TRBJ2-1; D remains unclear. Trimming removed 5 bases at V and 7 bases at J, with 9 bases between. The CDR3 has 12 residues. Looked up from germline, CDR1 is SGHTA and CDR2 is FQGNSA. CDR3 DNA sequence: TGTGCCAGCAGCACCTATGGGAATGAGCAGTTCTTC. This gives the protein CASSTYGNEQFF.

The chain has TRBV20-1 and TRBJ2-2; 7 bases map to TRBD2. Germline lookup yields CDR1 DFQATT and CDR2 SNEGSKA (reference sequence). V dropped 3 bases and J dropped 5; count of bases not matched to a gene: 6. The CDR3 runs to 14 residues. This CDR3 reads CSASKREGTGELFF. CDR3 bases: TGCAGTGCTAGTAAGAGGGAGGGAACCGGGGAGCTGTTTTTT.

This clonotype was detected a few times. The J gene is TRBJ1-1, the V gene TRBV15; D is uncertain. V shed 5 bases and J shed 5 bases, with 15 bases lying between them. The CDR3 spans 14 residues. The germline gives CDR1 LNHNV, CDR2 YYDKDF (reference sequence). This chain's CDR3 is CATSEGGVVTEAFF. The CDR3 DNA follows: TGTGCCACCAGCGAAGGAGGTGTGGTAACTGAAGCTTTCTTT.

This clonotype has a single count. The genes are TRBV5-1 and TRBJ2-5; D may be TRBD1 (6 bases). The CDR3 is 14 amino acids. V shed 4 bases and J shed 0 bases, with 10 bases lying between them. Germline V gene data show CDR1 as SGHRS and CDR2 as YFSETQ. The CDR3 is CASSDSGDQETQYF. As DNA, the CDR3 is TGCGCCAGCAGCGATTCAGGGGACCAAGAGACCCAGTACTTC.

There are a few counts of this clonotype. The gene calls are TRBV5-5 and TRBJ1-1; D call uncertain. CDR1 and CDR2 from the germline V gene are SGHKS and YYEKEE (reference sequence). The V end lost 4 bases, the J end lost 4 bases, and 17 bases lay between the germline ends. This CDR3 has 15 amino acids. This chain's CDR3 is CASSKIIGGVTEAFF. CDR3 DNA: TGTGCCAGCAGCAAAATCATTGGTGGTGTCACTGAAGCTTTCTTT.